A selection of T cell receptor beta chains follows, all from one sample in a study of T cell repertoires in cytomegalovirus infection. TCRdb processed the reads anew with MiXCR; each CDR3 protein has one entry. Of about 740,000 distinct CDR3 sequences in the sample, 35% to 45% are singletons; the top ten hold about 2.8%. The sequenced sample was PBMCs. The receptors stem from a human donor in good health (CMV status not recorded). Some clones in this sample may be carry-over from other donors' samples. CDR3s include the opening cysteine and the closing phenylalanine or tryptophan. The order of the fields is V gene, J gene, CDR3 protein.

v_call: TRBV28
j_call: TRBJ2-7
cdr3_aa: CASSLRTGTPEGQQYF

v_call: TRBV7-6
j_call: TRBJ1-2
cdr3_aa: CASRRGGNYGYTF

v_call: TRBV4-2
j_call: TRBJ2-3
cdr3_aa: CASSQDHGGTQYF

v_call: TRBV30
j_call: TRBJ1-2
cdr3_aa: CAWMGDGYTF

v_call: TRBV28
j_call: TRBJ1-3
cdr3_aa: CASGYHRGPGNTIYF

v_call: TRBV12-3/TRBV12-4
j_call: TRBJ2-1
cdr3_aa: CASSLRGTGWRGEQFF

v_call: TRBV20-1
j_call: TRBJ1-6
cdr3_aa: CSAKTGDTYNSPLHF

v_call: TRBV11-3
j_call: TRBJ2-1
cdr3_aa: CASSLRLGGGDSEQFF

v_call: TRBV18
j_call: TRBJ2-1
cdr3_aa: CASSPRQRKGNEQFF

v_call: TRBV6-1
j_call: TRBJ2-3
cdr3_aa: CASSDRWTSGGNTQYF

v_call: TRBV7-8
j_call: TRBJ1-2
cdr3_aa: CASLPSRTVRGYGYTF

v_call: TRBV7-8
j_call: TRBJ1-3
cdr3_aa: CARSLIPGGSYGNTIYF

v_call: TRBV7-9
j_call: TRBJ2-2
cdr3_aa: CASRSQSGTSGELFF

v_call: TRBV7-8
j_call: TRBJ2-2
cdr3_aa: CASNPRTSGNTGELFF

v_call: TRBV20-1
j_call: TRBJ2-1
cdr3_aa: CSASGGTSGGAYEQFF

v_call: TRBV2
j_call: TRBJ2-5
cdr3_aa: CASSWQGYETQYF

v_call: TRBV27
j_call: TRBJ1-5
cdr3_aa: CAISLTNRGNQPHPF

v_call: TRBV10-3
j_call: TRBJ1-6
cdr3_aa: CAIRDLQAQENSPLHF

v_call: TRBV7-2
j_call: TRBJ1-4
cdr3_aa: CASSRPRGHGEKLFF

v_call: TRBV2
j_call: TRBJ1-4
cdr3_aa: CASSAYGRGSNEKLFF

v_call: TRBV7-2
j_call: TRBJ2-2
cdr3_aa: CASSVNTGELFF

v_call: TRBV4-1
j_call: TRBJ2-3
cdr3_aa: CASSPFIGGATDTQYF

v_call: TRBV7-2
j_call: TRBJ2-7
cdr3_aa: CASSLYFGEQYF

v_call: TRBV7-2
j_call: TRBJ1-2
cdr3_aa: CASSLSTGQYGYTF

v_call: TRBV7-8
j_call: TRBJ2-1
cdr3_aa: CASSLEASGRIANEQFF

v_call: TRBV20-1
j_call: TRBJ2-6
cdr3_aa: CSAEPLGEGSGANVLTF

v_call: TRBV18
j_call: TRBJ2-1
cdr3_aa: CASSPRRLAGYNEQFF

v_call: TRBV28
j_call: TRBJ2-7
cdr3_aa: CASTPGDRSSYEQYF

v_call: TRBV7-2
j_call: TRBJ1-2
cdr3_aa: CASSLDAGGVGYTF

v_call: TRBV28
j_call: TRBJ2-2
cdr3_aa: CASSSLYRSSGGETNTGELFF

v_call: TRBV24-1
j_call: TRBJ2-1
cdr3_aa: CATSDLWGSSYNDQFF

v_call: TRBV5-4
j_call: TRBJ2-1
cdr3_aa: CASSLGSPDGGWQFF

v_call: TRBV7-8
j_call: TRBJ1-5
cdr3_aa: CASRPEGGEKGNQPQHF

v_call: TRBV4-1
j_call: TRBJ1-6
cdr3_aa: CASTGWMDSPLHF

v_call: TRBV2
j_call: TRBJ2-7
cdr3_aa: CASSEAGTGSEQYF

v_call: TRBV5-3
j_call: TRBJ1-2
cdr3_aa: CASSGGPWGWQTVRSGYTF

v_call: TRBV12-3/TRBV12-4
j_call: TRBJ1-2
cdr3_aa: CASSLGHPGNGYTF

v_call: TRBV29-1
j_call: TRBJ2-3
cdr3_aa: CSVEDPGRVDTQYF

v_call: TRBV18
j_call: TRBJ2-7
cdr3_aa: CASSPGQFSYEQYF

v_call: TRBV7-3
j_call: TRBJ1-2
cdr3_aa: CASSDWGGLRDGYTF

v_call: TRBV15
j_call: TRBJ2-5
cdr3_aa: CATSRQAETQYF

v_call: TRBV12-3/TRBV12-4
j_call: TRBJ1-4
cdr3_aa: CASSFVGQHGSKEKLFF

v_call: TRBV10-3
j_call: TRBJ1-1
cdr3_aa: CAISEDVSQKEAFF

v_call: TRBV6-5
j_call: TRBJ1-6
cdr3_aa: CASSRGADYSPLHF

v_call: TRBV10-3
j_call: TRBJ1-1
cdr3_aa: CAIRGQGVEAFF

v_call: TRBV29-1
j_call: TRBJ2-7
cdr3_aa: CSVEGGPGLGYEQYF

v_call: TRBV4-2
j_call: TRBJ2-1
cdr3_aa: CASSQVVGDEQFF

v_call: TRBV12-3/TRBV12-4
j_call: TRBJ2-1
cdr3_aa: CASSPPGTSGNNEQFF

v_call: TRBV11-2
j_call: TRBJ2-2
cdr3_aa: CASSLEWGFGELFF

v_call: TRBV7-6
j_call: TRBJ2-7
cdr3_aa: CASSPPTGTPAYEQYF

v_call: TRBV12-3/TRBV12-4
j_call: TRBJ1-1
cdr3_aa: CASSLALGRRAFF

v_call: TRBV20-1
j_call: TRBJ2-7
cdr3_aa: CSASVRFEQYF

v_call: TRBV7-3
j_call: TRBJ1-1
cdr3_aa: CASSLVGTGTEAFF

v_call: TRBV7-2
j_call: TRBJ2-1
cdr3_aa: CASRHPGPQADEQFF

v_call: TRBV5-1
j_call: TRBJ1-1
cdr3_aa: CASSLMGNAEAFF

v_call: TRBV29-1
j_call: TRBJ2-7
cdr3_aa: CSVVGTATGEQYF

v_call: TRBV30
j_call: TRBJ1-5
cdr3_aa: CAFKAGGNQPQHF

v_call: TRBV28
j_call: TRBJ2-3
cdr3_aa: CASSLISGGGTDTQYF